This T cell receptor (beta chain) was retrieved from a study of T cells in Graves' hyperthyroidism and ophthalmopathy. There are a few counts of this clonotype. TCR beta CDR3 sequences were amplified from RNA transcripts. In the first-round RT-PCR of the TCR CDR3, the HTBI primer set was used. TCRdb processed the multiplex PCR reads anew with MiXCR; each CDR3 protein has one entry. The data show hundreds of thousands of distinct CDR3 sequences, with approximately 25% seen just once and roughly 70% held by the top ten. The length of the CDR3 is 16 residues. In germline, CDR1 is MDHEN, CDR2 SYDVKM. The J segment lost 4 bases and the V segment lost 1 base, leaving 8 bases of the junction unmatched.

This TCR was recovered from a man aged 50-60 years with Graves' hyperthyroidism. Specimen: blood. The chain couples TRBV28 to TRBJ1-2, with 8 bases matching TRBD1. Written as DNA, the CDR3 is TGTGCCAGCAGTTTATTACCAGGGGGCCTGGCCTATGGCTACACCTTC. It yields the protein CASSLLPGGLAYGYTF.